A selection of T cell receptor beta chains follows, all from one sample in a study of shared clonotypes between healthy human individuals. Sequencing was performed with immunoSEQ multiplex PCR; in TCRdb, only in-frame clones are kept and a portion is missing. In the table there are about 2 million clones, 90% to 95% of which are singletons. Sequenced input: naive CD4+ T cells sorted from blood. The receptors come from a man between 18 and 35 years old in good health. The CDR3 runs from the conserved cysteine through the conserved F or W. The D gene is left open where the match is weak. Rows may omit the clone size; those that give it use once, few, many or a size class.

clone_size j_call v_call d_call cdr3_nt cdr3_aa
- TRBJ2-7 TRBV7-2 - TGTGCCAGCAGCTTTGGTACAGCTCACTACGAGCAGTACTTC CASSFGTAHYEQYF
- TRBJ2-3 TRBV10-2 - TGCGCCAGCACCGGCCAGATAAGCGGGTCGACAGATACGCAGTATTTT CASTGQISGSTDTQYF
- TRBJ2-7 TRBV5-6 - TGTGCCAGCTCAAGAACGGGGCCGGAGTACGAGCAGTACTTC CASSRTGPEYEQYF
- TRBJ2-5 TRBV4-1 - TGCGCCAGCAGCCCCGCAGGGAAGCAAGAGACCCAGTACTTC CASSPAGKQETQYF
- TRBJ2-3 TRBV11-3 TRBD1 TGTGCCAGCAGCCCCACTGAGGACAGGGCCAGACGAGATACGCAGTATTTT CASSPTEDRARRDTQYF
- TRBJ1-1 TRBV7-9 TRBD1 TGTGCCAGCAGCCTCCGGATGGACAGGCCCACTGAAGCTTTCTTT CASSLRMDRPTEAFF
- TRBJ1-1 TRBV6-1 - TGTGCCAGCACCCCCCCCGCGACAATTGAAGCTTTCTTT CASTPPATIEAFF
- TRBJ1-5 TRBV6-1 TRBD1 TGTGCCAGCAGTGGTCGGACAGGGGCCGGTCAGCCCCAGCATTTT CASSGRTGAGQPQHF
- TRBJ2-2 TRBV5-1 TRBD1 TGCGCCAGCAGCATTGGGACAGACAACGGGGAGCTGTTTTTT CASSIGTDNGELFF
- TRBJ2-7 TRBV10-3 - TGTGCCACCGTTGGTGGAGGGGAATGGGGAGAGCAGTACTTC CATVGGGEWGEQYF
once TRBJ1-2 TRBV7-9 TRBD1 TGTGCCAGCAGCTTAGGGACAGGAGATGGCTACACCTTC CASSLGTGDGYTF
- TRBJ2-3 TRBV30 TRBD2 TGTGCCTGGAGCGGACTAGCGACTAGCACAGATACGCAGTATTTT CAWSGLATSTDTQYF
- TRBJ2-4 TRBV15 - TGTGCCACCAGCAGTGGACCCGGACGGGCCCAGGGAAACATTCAGTACTTC CATSSGPGRAQGNIQYF
- TRBJ2-7 TRBV4-1 - TGCGCCAGCAGCCAAGATCGGGTAAGCTACGAGCAGTACTTC CASSQDRVSYEQYF
- TRBJ2-1 TRBV4-1 - TGCGCCAGCAGCCAAGGCCCAACAAAGTTCTTC CASSQGPTKFF
- TRBJ2-3 TRBV5-1 - TGCGCCAGCAGCTCGAGTGTTGGGGGTAGCACAGATACGCAGTATTTT CASSSSVGGSTDTQYF
- TRBJ1-4 TRBV7-2 - TGTGCCAGCAGTTTGTCATTCGGGCTCTTGGAAAAACTGTTTTTT CASSLSFGLLEKLFF
- TRBJ1-1 TRBV18 TRBD1 TGTGCCAGCTCACCGCCCGGACAGGATTCGCGAGCTTTCTTT CASSPPGQDSRAFF
- TRBJ2-4 TRBV6-5 - TGTGCCAGCACAAACCCGGGCGGCATTCAGTACTTC CASTNPGGIQYF
- TRBJ1-2 TRBV5-4 TRBD1 TGTGCCAGCAGCCGGGACAGCCTCTATGGCTACACCTTC CASSRDSLYGYTF
- TRBJ1-4 TRBV6-5 TRBD1 TGTGCCAGCAGGACAGGGGGCTGGTCAGAAAAACTGTTTTTT CASRTGGWSEKLFF
- TRBJ2-1 TRBV28 TRBD1 TGTGCCAGCAGGCGATGGCAGGGGGCGCGGGCCCTAAGCTCCTACAATGAGCAGTTCTTC CASRRWQGARALSSYNEQFF
- TRBJ2-7 TRBV9 - TGTGCCAGCAGCCAAGGCTACGAGCAGTACTTC CASSQGYEQYF
- TRBJ1-1 TRBV19 - TGTGCCAGTAGTACGAAAACAGGGAGCGGGACTGAAGCTTTCTTT CASSTKTGSGTEAFF